This passage covers 30 T cell receptor beta chains from one sample sequenced in a study of OX40 agonist ivuxolimab in advanced cancers. Clones were read by immunoSEQ multiplex PCR, and TCRdb kept only the in-frame ones, dropping some. The sample has fewer than 45,000 clones, approximately 80% seen once. Sequenced material: CD4+ or CD8+ T cells sorted from blood, taken in a trial of the OX40 agonist ivuxolimab. The receptors shown here come from an adult with an advanced solid tumor such as melanoma, head and neck, liver or kidney cancer.

This clone was picked up one time. The rearrangement links TRBV19 to TRBJ1-2; D may be TRBD1 (6 bases). From germline, CDR1 is LNHDA and CDR2 SQIVND (reference sequence). V was trimmed by 0 bases and J by 4 bases, leaving 9 bases between them. The CDR3 has 14 amino acids. The CDR3 protein is CASSIDPGAYGYTF. The CDR3 DNA follows: TGTGCCAGTAGTATAGATCCAGGGGCCTATGGCTACACCTTC.

This sequence joins TRBV29-1 and TRBJ2-7; D might be TRBD1 (5 bases). Germline V gives CDR1 SQVTM, CDR2 ANQGSEA. Trimming left V 4 bases short and J 2 bases short, with 9 bases between. The CDR3 runs to 12 residues. The CDR3 sequence is CSVGQSPYEQYF. In DNA, the CDR3 is TGCAGCGTTGGACAGTCCCCCTACGAGCAGTACTTC.

For the CDR3, the DNA is TGTGCCAGTAGTCGGTACCTCAGCTCCTACAATGAGCAGTTCTTC. Translated: CASSRYLSSYNEQFF. V gene TRBV19 combines with J gene TRBJ2-1; D unclear. The V gene's germline CDR1 is LNHDA and CDR2 SQIVND (reference sequence). V gave up 5 bases and J gave up 0 bases, with 11 bases separating them. This CDR3 is built from 15 residues.

V is TRBV30 and J is TRBJ2-3; D gene uncertain. Trimming shortened V by 0 bases and J by 0 bases, and 7 bases separated the two germline ends. In germline, CDR1 is GTSNPN, CDR2 SVGIG (reference sequence). The CDR3 contains 14 residues. Here the CDR3 DNA reads TGTGCCTGGAGTGTAAGTAGGAGCACAGATACGCAGTATTTT. This sequence encodes CAWSVSRSTDTQYF.

This clone was detected once. The chain combines TRBV2 with TRBJ2-5; D is possibly TRBD2 (5 bases). CDR3 length equals 13 residues. CDR1 is SNHLY and CDR2 is FYNNEI in the germline V gene. V lost 3 bases and J lost 3, with 8 bases in between. The chain's CDR3 is CASSDGRKETQYF. The CDR3 DNA sequence: TGTGCCAGCAGTGATGGGAGAAAAGAGACCCAGTACTTC.

The CDR3 DNA follows: TGTGCCAGCTCAACAGCTTACGAGCAGTACTTC. Protein product: CASSTAYEQYF. The J gene is TRBJ2-7, the V gene TRBV28; the D is unclear. V was clipped by 8 bases and J by 4 bases, with 9 bases between them. Per germline, CDR1 MDHEN and CDR2 SYDVKM. The CDR3 runs 11 residues. Drawing the rest from reference TRBV28 and TRBJ2-7, the complete variable domain is DVKVTQSSRYLVKRTGEKVFLECVQDMDHENMFWYRQDPGLGLRLIYFSYDVKMKEKGDIPEGYSVSREKKERFSLILESASTNQTSMYLCASSTAYEQYFGPGTRLTVT.

CDR3 in amino acids: CASSETSGESTDTQYF. CDR3 in DNA: TGTGCCAGCAGCGAGACTAGCGGGGAGTCCACAGATACGCAGTATTTT. The V call is TRBV9, the J call TRBJ2-3, with 11 bases that match TRBD2. Germline V gene sequence: CDR1 SGDLS, CDR2 YYNGEE. The CDR3 spans 16 residues. The junction had 5 bases not matched to a gene; V was cut back by 3 bases and J by 2 bases. The entire variable domain, with the rest obtained from reference TRBV9 and TRBJ2-3, is as follows: DSGVTQTPKHLITATGQRVTLRCSPRSGDLSVYWYQQSLDQGLQFLIQYYNGEERAKGNILERFSAQQFPDLHSELNLSSLELGDSALYFCASSETSGESTDTQYFGPGTRLTVL.

V usage is TRBV6-5 and J usage is TRBJ1-4, with 9 bases aligning to TRBD1. Per the germline V gene, CDR1 is MNHEY and CDR2 is SVGAGI. Losses at the gene ends were 7 bases for V and 5 bases for J; bases not matched to a gene: 2. This CDR3 has 13 amino acids. CDR3 nucleotides: TGTGCCAGCAAGGGACAGGGAAATGAAAAACTGTTTTTT. Translating it yields CASKGQGNEKLFF.

The chain uses TRBV21-1 and TRBJ1-5; TRBD1, the table's D call, was not compared with the DNA. TRBV21-1 has pseudogene status. The CDR3 contains 20 residues. The CDR3 coding sequence is TGTGCCAGCAGCAAAGGGACCGGGACAGGGGGACATAGAAGCAATCAGCCCCAGCATTTT. Amino acid sequence: CASSKGTGTGGHRSNQPQHF.

This rearrangement joins TRBV6-1 to TRBJ2-5, with D perhaps matching TRBD1 or TRBD2 (5 bases each). Trimming removed 4 bases at V and 5 bases at J, with 20 bases between. CDR3 size: 16 residues. Germline loops: CDR1 MNHNS, CDR2 SASEGT. The CDR3 DNA sequence: TGTGCCAGCAGTGGACCCATTGGGACGTATTTGGAGACCCAGTACTTC. Protein sequence: CASSGPIGTYLETQYF.

This chain joins TRBV7-6 and TRBJ2-7; D may be TRBD2 (6 bases). The V gene's germline CDR1 is SGHVS and CDR2 FNYEAQ. The CDR3 loop spans 12 amino acids. V shed 5 bases and J shed 7 bases, with 12 bases lying between them. For the CDR3, the DNA is TGTGCCAGCAGCCCCCGGCGGGGAGAGCAGTACTTC. Translating it yields CASSPRRGEQYF.

This chain joins TRBV11-3 and TRBJ2-1, with 14 positions matching TRBD2. The CDR3 runs 14 residues. Germline V gives CDR1 SGHNT, CDR2 YENEEA. J was trimmed by 9 bases and V by 7 bases; bases with no gene match: 5. The CDR3 loop reads CASTGTSGGGEQFF. In nucleotides, the CDR3 is TGTGCCAGCACCGGGACTAGCGGGGGCGGTGAGCAGTTCTTC.

This clone was recorded only once. The rearrangement uses TRBV2 and TRBJ2-7; D remains ambiguous. The V and J ends lost 4 bases and 0 bases respectively, with 7 bases between them. This CDR3 has 13 amino acids. The germline CDR1 and CDR2 sequences are SNHLY and FYNNEI. CDR3 in amino acids: CASSAGLSYEQYF. The CDR3 nucleotides are TGTGCCAGCAGTGCCGGGCTCTCCTACGAGCAGTACTTC.

This clone was found a few times. The chain has TRBV4-1 and TRBJ1-1; D is undetermined. The CDR3 sequence is 14 residues long. The V end was cut by 5 bases, the J end by 1 base, with 11 bases between. The germline V gene has CDR1 MGHRA and CDR2 YSYEKL. CDR3 bases: TGCGCCAGCAGCTTGACGGAGGGGAACACTGAAGCTTTCTTT. It codes for CASSLTEGNTEAFF.

The V gene is TRBV30, the J gene TRBJ2-5; weak D call: TRBD2 (6 bases). Germline values: CDR1 GTSNPN, CDR2 SVGIG (reference sequence). The V end lost 0 bases, the J end lost 7 bases, and 15 bases lay between the germline ends. This CDR3 contains 14 residues. The CDR3 DNA sequence: TGTGCCTGGAGTGTAGCAGCGGGCAGTCCGACCCAGTACTTC. Encoded protein: CAWSVAAGSPTQYF. Together with reference TRBV30 and TRBJ2-5, the CDR3 gives the full variable domain: SQTIHQWPATLVQPVGSPLSLECTVEGTSNPNLYWYRQAAGRGLQLLFYSVGIGQISSEVPQNLSASRPQDRQFILSSKKLLLSDSGFYLCAWSVAAGSPTQYFGPGTRLLVL.

This chain links TRBV2 with TRBJ2-5, with D perhaps TRBD2 (7 bases). This CDR3 has 15 residues. Germline loops: CDR1 SNHLY, CDR2 FYNNEI. Trimming left V 1 base short and J 1 base short, with 10 bases between. The CDR3 region is CASSEGAGAQETQYF. CDR3 nucleotides: TGTGCCAGCAGTGAAGGGGCGGGGGCCCAAGAGACCCAGTACTTC.

The CDR3 nucleotides are TGCGCCAGCAGCCAAGATTGGACAGTCCCAAACAATGAGCAGTTCTTC. Its translation: CASSQDWTVPNNEQFF. This chain connects TRBV4-3 to TRBJ2-1; TRBD1 is a possible D gene (6 bases). V was cut by 0 bases and J by 5 bases, with 14 bases left in between. CDR1 LGHNA and CDR2 YSLEER come from the germline V gene. There are 16 residues in the CDR3.

The chain joins TRBV10-1 to TRBJ1-2, with D unresolved. CDR3 length: 13 amino acids. Germline V lookup: CDR1 WNHNN, CDR2 SYGVQD (reference sequence). Deletions cut 4 bases from V and 4 bases from J, with 10 bases between. CDR3 bases: TGCGCCAGCAGTGTAACGGTTACCTATGGCTACACCTTC. Translated, it gives CASSVTVTYGYTF.

The DNA for the CDR3 is TGCGCCAGCAGTGAGTTTGGCGGAGGGAGCACAGATACGCAGTATTTT. Encoded protein: CASSEFGGGSTDTQYF. This chain uses TRBV10-2 with TRBJ2-3; maybe TRBD2 (6 bases). This CDR3 comprises 16 residues. CDR1 WSHSY and CDR2 SAAADI come from the germline V gene. With 1 base removed from V and 0 bases from J, the gap between germline ends came to 11 bases.

This clone was recorded a few times. The chain is built from TRBV18 and TRBJ2-2, with D maybe TRBD2 (5 bases). CDR1 and CDR2 from the germline V gene are KGHSH and LQKENI. The CDR3 sequence is 18 residues long. V dropped 6 bases and J dropped 4 bases, with 24 bases sitting between them. In DNA form, the CDR3 reads TGTGCCAGCTCCAGCATGGATAGCGAACTTGAAGGCACCGGGGAGCTGTTTTTT. It codes for CASSSMDSELEGTGELFF.

The V and J genes are TRBV4-1 and TRBJ2-1; TRBD2 is a possible D gene (5 bases). From germline, CDR1 is MGHRA and CDR2 YSYEKL. V was clipped by 2 bases and J by 9 bases, with 11 bases between them. This CDR3 region has 13 residues. The CDR3 bases are TGCGCCAGCAGCCAAACGGGAAGAAGTGAGCAGTTCTTC. Residues: CASSQTGRSEQFF.

This clone appeared a single time. V usage is TRBV11-3 and J usage is TRBJ1-2; D perhaps matches TRBD1 (5 bases). There are 13 residues in the CDR3. V was shortened by 0 bases and J by 10 bases, with 12 bases between the two germline ends. Germline V gives CDR1 SGHNT, CDR2 YENEEA. The CDR3: CASSLDYRINYTF. For the CDR3, the DNA is TGTGCCAGCAGCTTAGATTACAGGATCAACTACACCTTC.

This clone was found a few times. This chain connects TRBV25-1 to TRBJ2-1; 8 bases line up with TRBD2. In germline, CDR1 is MGHDK, CDR2 SYGVNS. Unmatched junction bases numbered 9, after V lost 7 bases and J lost 10 bases. The CDR3 contains 13 residues. This chain's CDR3 is CASTLGLAGEQFF. CDR3 nucleotide sequence: TGTGCCAGCACCCTTGGACTAGCAGGAGAGCAGTTCTTC.

The chain uses TRBV7-9 and TRBJ2-1; 7 positions match TRBD2. Germline CDR1 is SEHNR and CDR2 is FQNEAQ (reference sequence). This CDR3 has 17 amino acids. With V trimmed by 5 bases and J by 1 base, 11 bases remained unmatched. The DNA for the CDR3 is TGTGCCAGCAGCAAACCCTCAGCGGGGCCTTCCTACAATGAGCAGTTCTTC. This translates into CASSKPSAGPSYNEQFF.

The sample holds a few counts of this clone. V and J are TRBV7-6 and TRBJ2-1, with D possibly matching TRBD1 (6 bases). Trimming took 5 bases from V and 0 from J, leaving 14 bases between them. CDR3 size: 16 residues. Germline CDR1 is SGHVS and CDR2 is FNYEAQ. The CDR3 sequence is CASSQEQDSSYNEQFF. In DNA form, the CDR3 reads TGTGCCAGCAGCCAAGAACAGGACAGCTCCTACAATGAGCAGTTCTTC.

This chain joins TRBV15 and TRBJ1-5; D is unresolved. Germline V CDR1 and CDR2: LNHNV, YYDKDF (reference sequence). CDR3 length: 13 amino acids. V lost 1 base and J lost 4, with 5 bases in between. For the CDR3, the DNA is TGTGCCACCAGCAGAGGGGGAAATCAGCCCCAGCATTTT. Encoded protein: CATSRGGNQPQHF.

The rearrangement uses TRBV28 and TRBJ1-5, with D possibly matching TRBD1 (5 bases). V was clipped by 5 bases and J by 4 bases, with 9 bases between them. The CDR3 consists of 13 residues. CDR1 MDHEN and CDR2 SYDVKM come from the germline V gene. CDR3 bases: TGTGCCAGCAGTGGGGGGTGGAATCAGCCCCAGCATTTT. Residues: CASSGGWNQPQHF.

The CDR3 DNA sequence: TGTGCCAGCAGCCTCCGACTAGATACGCAGTATTTT. Translated: CASSLRLDTQYF. The chain carries TRBV7-9 and TRBJ2-3; D is unresolved. The V end lost 5 bases, the J end lost 5 bases, and 8 bases lay between the germline ends. The CDR3 is 12 amino acids. Germline CDR1 reads SEHNR; CDR2 reads FQNEAQ (reference sequence).

The chain's CDR3 is CASSLDLVDEQFF. CDR3 coding DNA: TGTGCCAGCAGCTTGGACTTGGTCGATGAGCAGTTCTTC. This chain joins TRBV5-6 and TRBJ2-1; no firm D call. V lost 0 bases and J 8 bases, leaving 9 bases between the germline ends. The CDR3 has 13 residues. Looked up from germline, CDR1 is SGHDT and CDR2 is YYEEEE.

The chain links TRBV19 to TRBJ2-7; no clear D. The CDR3 runs to 13 residues. Germline loops: CDR1 LNHDA, CDR2 SQIVND (reference sequence). Trimming took off 1 base at V and 5 bases at J, with 9 bases between the two ends. CDR3 protein: CASSIVSSHEQYF. In DNA form, the CDR3 reads TGTGCCAGTAGTATAGTGAGTTCCCACGAGCAGTACTTC.